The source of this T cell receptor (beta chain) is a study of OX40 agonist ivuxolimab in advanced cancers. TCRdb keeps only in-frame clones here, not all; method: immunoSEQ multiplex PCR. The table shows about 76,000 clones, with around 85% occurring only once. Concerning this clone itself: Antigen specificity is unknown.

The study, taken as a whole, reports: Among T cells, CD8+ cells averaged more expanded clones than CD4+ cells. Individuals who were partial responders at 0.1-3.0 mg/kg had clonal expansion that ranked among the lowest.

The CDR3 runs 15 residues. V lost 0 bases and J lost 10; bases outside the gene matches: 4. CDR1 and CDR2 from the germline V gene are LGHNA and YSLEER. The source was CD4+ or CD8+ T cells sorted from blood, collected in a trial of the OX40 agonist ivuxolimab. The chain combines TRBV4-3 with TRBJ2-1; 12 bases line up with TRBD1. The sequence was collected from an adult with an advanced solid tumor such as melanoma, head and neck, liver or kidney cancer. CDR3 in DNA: TGCGCCAGCAGCCAAGACCGGGACAGGGGGCGCGAGCAGTTCTTC. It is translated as CASSQDRDRGREQFF.